The 9 T cell receptor beta chains given below trace back to one sample, sequenced in a study of identical twins. TCRdb fed the 5' RACE reads into MiXCR, producing one record per CDR3 protein. The profile shows about 530,000 distinct CDR3 sequences, around 20% of them singletons. The sample was also linked to a second study, of yellow fever vaccine responses in identical twins.

The sequenced sample was CD4+ T cells sorted from blood. All receptors derive from a woman aged 18-29 years in good health.

In its sample, this clonotype was seen a few times. The genes are TRBV12-3 or TRBV12-4 and TRBJ2-3; 7 positions agree with TRBD2. The length of the CDR3 is 16 residues. Germline trimming cut 5 bases from V and 2 bases from J; bases unmatched to any gene: 10. The CDR3 spells CASSPHVGTTTDTQYF. DNA for the CDR3: TGTGCCAGCAGTCCCCATGTGGGGACTACCACAGATACGCAGTATTTT.

This clonotype was recorded a few times. This chain joins TRBV12-3 or TRBV12-4 and TRBJ1-1, with D possibly TRBD1 on 6 matching bases. V lost 6 bases and J lost 1, with 12 bases in between. The CDR3 loop spans 14 amino acids. CDR3 in DNA: TGTGCCAGCAGAGAACAGGGAGGGAACACTGAAGCTTTCTTT. It yields the protein CASREQGGNTEAFF.

The chain joins TRBV12-3 or TRBV12-4 to TRBJ1-4, with D possibly matching TRBD1 (6 bases). V lost 0 bases, J lost 9 bases, and 8 bases lay in between. The CDR3 totals 13 residues. CDR3: CASSLAGGQKLFF. CDR3 bases: TGTGCCAGCAGTTTAGCGGGGGGGCAAAAACTGTTTTTT.

This chain links TRBV4-1 with TRBJ2-2; 7 nucleotides match TRBD2. V was pared by 6 bases and J by 3 bases, with 19 bases of the junction left unmatched. The CDR3 sequence is 19 residues long. Germline CDR1 reads MGHRA; CDR2 reads YSYEKL. The CDR3 nucleotides read TGCGCCAGCAGTCACGACGCGACTAGCAGCCCCGGGCACACCGGGGAGCTGTTTTTT. This codes for CASSHDATSSPGHTGELFF.

This clonotype was recorded a few times. The genes are TRBV20-1 and TRBJ2-5; 10 nucleotides match TRBD2. Trimming took 6 bases from V and 4 from J; bases not matched to a gene: 5. Germline lookup yields CDR1 DFQATT and CDR2 SNEGSKA (reference sequence). The CDR3 is 13 residues long. The CDR3 reads CSALAGVGETQYF. CDR3 nucleotides: TGCAGTGCCCTAGCGGGAGTCGGAGAGACCCAGTACTTC.

V and J are TRBV4-1 and TRBJ2-3, with D possibly being TRBD1 (5 bases). Trimming left V 1 base short and J 5 bases short, with 10 bases between. This CDR3 contains 14 residues. Germline V lookup: CDR1 MGHRA, CDR2 YSYEKL. CDR3 in amino acids: CASSQGGRKDTQYF. The CDR3 nucleotides are TGCGCCAGCAGCCAAGGGGGCAGGAAAGATACGCAGTATTTT.

V is TRBV4-1 and J is TRBJ2-1, with a weak D call TRBD1 (5 bases). Germline CDR1 MGHRA, CDR2 YSYEKL. Trimming took off 2 bases at V and 0 bases at J, with 11 bases between the two ends. This CDR3 contains 16 residues. Here the CDR3 reads CASSQRYRSSYNEQFF. The CDR3 nucleotides are TGCGCCAGCAGCCAACGGTACAGGAGCTCCTACAATGAGCAGTTCTTC.

This clonotype was seen more than once but under ten times. CDR3 loop: CASSHPGQGVTDTQYF. The DNA of the CDR3 is TGCGCCAGCAGCCATCCGGGACAGGGGGTTACAGATACGCAGTATTTT. The chain is built from TRBV5-1 and TRBJ2-3; 11 bases align to TRBD1. CDR1 and CDR2 from the germline V gene are SGHRS and YFSETQ. This CDR3 contains 16 residues. V trimming: 4 bases; J trimming: 3 bases; junction bases outside the gene matches: 7.

In this sample, this clonotype turned up a few times. The rearrangement joins TRBV20-1 to TRBJ2-2; 7 bases line up with TRBD2. CDR1 and CDR2 from the germline V gene are DFQATT and SNEGSKA (reference sequence). The trim removed 0 bases at V and 6 bases at J, leaving 1 base unmatched. This CDR3 comprises 13 residues. This CDR3 reads CSAREAGAGELFF. The DNA for the CDR3 is TGCAGTGCTAGAGAGGCGGGAGCCGGGGAGCTGTTTTTT.